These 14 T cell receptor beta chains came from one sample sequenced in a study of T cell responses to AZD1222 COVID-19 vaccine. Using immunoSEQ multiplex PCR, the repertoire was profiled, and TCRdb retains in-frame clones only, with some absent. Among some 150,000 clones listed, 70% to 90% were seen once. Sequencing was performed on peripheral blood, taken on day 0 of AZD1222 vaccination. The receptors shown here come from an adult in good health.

In DNA form, the CDR3 reads TGTGCCACCAGCGAGACCGGGACTAAAAATATTAACAATGAGCAGTTCTTC. This codes for CATSETGTKNINNEQFF. This chain connects TRBV24-1 to TRBJ2-1; 7 bases align to TRBD2. This CDR3 comprises 17 residues. Germline V lookup: CDR1 KGHDR, CDR2 SFDVKD. The V gene end was trimmed by 7 bases and the J gene end by 5 bases; junction bases not matched to a gene: 16.

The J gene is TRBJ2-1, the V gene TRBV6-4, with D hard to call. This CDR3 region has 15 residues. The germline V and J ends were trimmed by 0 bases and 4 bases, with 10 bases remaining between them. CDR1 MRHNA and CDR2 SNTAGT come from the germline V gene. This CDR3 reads CASSDSAVPYNEQFF. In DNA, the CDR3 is TGTGCCAGCAGTGACTCCGCAGTACCATACAATGAGCAGTTCTTC.

CDR3 DNA: TGCGCCAGCAGTGAGTCGGCGACAGGGGGGCACTACGAGCAGTACTTC. Encoded protein: CASSESATGGHYEQYF. V and J are TRBV10-1 and TRBJ2-7, with TRBD1 identical over 9 bases. This CDR3 region has 16 residues. The J segment lost 3 bases and the V segment lost 0 bases, leaving 6 bases of the junction unmatched. Germline V gives CDR1 WNHNN, CDR2 SYGVQD (reference sequence).

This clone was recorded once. The CDR3 sequence: CASSQSSLLNTEAFF. DNA for the CDR3: TGTGCCAGCAGCCAAAGTAGTCTCTTGAACACTGAAGCTTTCTTT. V and J are TRBV7-8 and TRBJ1-1; D is uncertain. Germline V gene data show CDR1 as SGHVS and CDR2 as FQNEAQ. V was clipped by 5 bases and J by 0 bases, with 13 bases between them. The CDR3 is made up of 15 amino acids.

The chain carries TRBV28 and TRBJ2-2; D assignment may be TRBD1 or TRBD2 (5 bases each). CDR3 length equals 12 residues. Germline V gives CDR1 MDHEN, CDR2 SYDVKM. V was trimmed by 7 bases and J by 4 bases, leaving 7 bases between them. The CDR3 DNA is TGTGCCAGCATGGGACGCACCGGGGAGCTGTTTTTT. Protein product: CASMGRTGELFF. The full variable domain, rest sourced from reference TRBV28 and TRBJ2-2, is DVKVTQSSRYLVKRTGEKVFLECVQDMDHENMFWYRQDPGLGLRLIYFSYDVKMKEKGDIPEGYSVSREKKERFSLILESASTNQTSMYLCASMGRTGELFFGEGSRLTVL.

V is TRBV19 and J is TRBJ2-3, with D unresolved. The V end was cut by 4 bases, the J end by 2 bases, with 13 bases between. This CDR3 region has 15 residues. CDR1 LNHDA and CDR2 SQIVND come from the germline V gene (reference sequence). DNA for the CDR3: TGTGCCAGTAGTACCTTCCTAGGGCACACAGATACGCAGTATTTT. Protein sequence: CASSTFLGHTDTQYF.

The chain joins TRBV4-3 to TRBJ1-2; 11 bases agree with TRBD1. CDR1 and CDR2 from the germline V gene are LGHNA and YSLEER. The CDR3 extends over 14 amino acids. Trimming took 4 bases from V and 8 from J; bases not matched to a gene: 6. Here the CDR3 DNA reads TGCGCCAGCAGCCGGGACAGGGGGGTCGACGGCTACACCTTC. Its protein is CASSRDRGVDGYTF.

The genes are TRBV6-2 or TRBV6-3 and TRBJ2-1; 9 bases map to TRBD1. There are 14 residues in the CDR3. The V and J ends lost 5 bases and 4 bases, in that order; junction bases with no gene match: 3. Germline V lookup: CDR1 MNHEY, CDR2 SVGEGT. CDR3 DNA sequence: TGTGCCAGCAGTAAGGACAGGGGATACAATGAGCAGTTCTTC. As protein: CASSKDRGYNEQFF.

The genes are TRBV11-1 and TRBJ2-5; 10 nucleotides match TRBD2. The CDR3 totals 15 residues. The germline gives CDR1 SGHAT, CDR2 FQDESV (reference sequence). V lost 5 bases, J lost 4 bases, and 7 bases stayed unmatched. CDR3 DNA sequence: TGTGCCAGCAGCGTACTAGCGGGGTTGGGAGAGACCCAGTACTTC. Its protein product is CASSVLAGLGETQYF.

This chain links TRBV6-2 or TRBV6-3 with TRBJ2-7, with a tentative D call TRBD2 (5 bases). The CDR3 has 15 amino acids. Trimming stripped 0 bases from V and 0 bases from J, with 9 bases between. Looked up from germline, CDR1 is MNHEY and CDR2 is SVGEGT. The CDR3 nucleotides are TGTGCCAGCAGTTACTCGCTGGGGAGCTCCTACGAGCAGTACTTC. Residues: CASSYSLGSSYEQYF.

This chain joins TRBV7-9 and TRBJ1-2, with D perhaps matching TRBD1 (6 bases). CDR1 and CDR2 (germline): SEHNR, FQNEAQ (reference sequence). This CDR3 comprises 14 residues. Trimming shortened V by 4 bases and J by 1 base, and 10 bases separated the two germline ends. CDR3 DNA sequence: TGTGCCAGCAGCTCGACAGGAGTTAACTATGGCTACACCTTC. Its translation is CASSSTGVNYGYTF.

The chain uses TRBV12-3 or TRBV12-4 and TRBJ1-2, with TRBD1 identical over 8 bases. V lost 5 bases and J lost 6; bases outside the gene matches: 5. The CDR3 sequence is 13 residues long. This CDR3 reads CASSPDRADGYTF. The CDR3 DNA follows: TGTGCCAGCAGTCCGGACAGGGCGGATGGCTACACCTTC.

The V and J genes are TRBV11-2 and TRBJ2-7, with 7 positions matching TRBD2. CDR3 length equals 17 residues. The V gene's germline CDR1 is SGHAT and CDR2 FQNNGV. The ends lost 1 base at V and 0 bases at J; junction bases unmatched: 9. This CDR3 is CASSLGTGGTPSYEQYF. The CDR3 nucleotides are TGTGCCAGCAGCTTAGGGACCGGGGGGACCCCCTCCTACGAGCAGTACTTC.

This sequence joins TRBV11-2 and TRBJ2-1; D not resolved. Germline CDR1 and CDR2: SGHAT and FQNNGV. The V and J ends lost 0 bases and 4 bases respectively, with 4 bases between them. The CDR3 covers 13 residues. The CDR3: CASSLDTYNEQFF. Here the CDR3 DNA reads TGTGCCAGCAGCTTAGATACATACAATGAGCAGTTCTTC.